This TCR beta chain comes out of a study of blood T cell repertoires in COVID-19. Study-wide context: COVID-19 samples from acute and convalescent phases originated in the United States, Italy and Spain. Nucleic acid was either cDNA or gDNA, and it came from T cells, B-cell-depleted T cells, or PBMCs.

The germline gives CDR1 ENHRY, CDR2 SYGVKD. The CDR3 length is 15 residues. Trimming shortened V by 11 bases and J by 6 bases, and 25 bases separated the two germline ends. Original methodology: Reference gene primer amplification gave estimated nucleated cell counts. The table came from immunoSEQ multiplex PCR; TCRdb's copy has only in-frame clones and leaves some out. That table furnishes V, J and clone size, whereas the DNA furnished D and trimming. The sample shows 300,000 to 400,000 clones, roughly 88% of them seen only once. The source material was peripheral blood. The rearrangement uses TRBV10-3 and TRBJ1-1; a weak D match, TRBD1 (6 bases). This sequence originates from a woman in her forties or fifties with active or convalescent COVID-19. This chain's CDR3 is CASSGGSRVSAEAFF. In DNA form, the CDR3 reads TGTGCCTCCTCTGGGGGCTCACGCGTTAGCGCTGAAGCTTTCTTT.